The clone carrying this TCR beta chain occurred a few times. Its target is not known. Expressed TCRB transcripts were sequenced because the entire RNA isolate underwent reverse transcription. The assay was immunoSEQ multiplex PCR, and TCRdb's table has in-frame clones only and misses some. The data hold some 190,000 clones, with roughly 7.1% observed a single time. The source of the sample is a study of beta chain features in type 1 diabetes. Donors underwent one heparinised blood draw, about 110 mL on average. Study observations and caveats: Overrepresentation of cells with high TCR expression could result from cDNA sequencing. It was not settled here whether HLA type affects TCRB rearrangement. Significant though moderate, a shortening of TCRB CDR3s appeared in all four CD4+ subsets of Type 1 diabetes patients. Researchers reported that naive, central memory and Treg TCRB repertoires appeared more similar in patients than in healthy donors.

The receptor comes from a woman aged 40 to 49 with type 1 diabetes. The sample consisted of central memory CD4+ T cells from blood.

CDR3 sequence (DNA): TGTGCCAGTAGTATAGCGAACACCTGGAGCAATCAGCCCCAGCATTTT. Protein product: CASSIANTWSNQPQHF. The chain carries TRBV19 and TRBJ1-5; D is unresolved. The length of the CDR3 is 16 residues. The V and J ends lost 1 base and 1 base respectively, with 11 bases between them. The germline gives CDR1 LNHDA, CDR2 SQIVND (reference sequence).